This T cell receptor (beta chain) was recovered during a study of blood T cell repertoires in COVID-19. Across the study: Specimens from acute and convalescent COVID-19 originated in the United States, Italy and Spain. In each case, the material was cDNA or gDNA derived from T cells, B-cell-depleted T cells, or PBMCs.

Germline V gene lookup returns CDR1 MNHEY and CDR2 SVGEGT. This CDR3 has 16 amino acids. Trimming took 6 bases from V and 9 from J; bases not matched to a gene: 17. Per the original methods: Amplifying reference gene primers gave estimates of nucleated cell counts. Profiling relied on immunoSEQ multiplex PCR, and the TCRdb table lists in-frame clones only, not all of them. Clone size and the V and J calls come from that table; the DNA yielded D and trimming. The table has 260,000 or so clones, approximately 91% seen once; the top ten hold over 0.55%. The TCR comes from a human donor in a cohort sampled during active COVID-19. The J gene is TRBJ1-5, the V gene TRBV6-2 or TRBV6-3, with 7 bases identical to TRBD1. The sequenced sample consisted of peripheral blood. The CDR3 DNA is TGTGCCAGCAGCCCCGATATACAGGGGCCGTTGGCGCCCCAGCATTTT. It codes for CASSPDIQGPLAPQHF.